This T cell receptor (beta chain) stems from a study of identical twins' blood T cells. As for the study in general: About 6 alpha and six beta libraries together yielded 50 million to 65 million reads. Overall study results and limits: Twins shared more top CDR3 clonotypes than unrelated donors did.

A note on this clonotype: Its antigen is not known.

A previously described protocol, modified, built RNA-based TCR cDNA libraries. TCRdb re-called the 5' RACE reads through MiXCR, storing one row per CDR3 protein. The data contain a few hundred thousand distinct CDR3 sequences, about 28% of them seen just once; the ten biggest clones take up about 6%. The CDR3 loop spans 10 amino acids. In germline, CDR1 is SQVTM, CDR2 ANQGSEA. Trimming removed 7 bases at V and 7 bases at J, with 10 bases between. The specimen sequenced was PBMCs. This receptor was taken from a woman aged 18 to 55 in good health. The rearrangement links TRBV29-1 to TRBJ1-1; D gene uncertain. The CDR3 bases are TGCAGCGCCCTCGAGGGTGAAGCTTTCTTT. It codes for CSALEGEAFF.